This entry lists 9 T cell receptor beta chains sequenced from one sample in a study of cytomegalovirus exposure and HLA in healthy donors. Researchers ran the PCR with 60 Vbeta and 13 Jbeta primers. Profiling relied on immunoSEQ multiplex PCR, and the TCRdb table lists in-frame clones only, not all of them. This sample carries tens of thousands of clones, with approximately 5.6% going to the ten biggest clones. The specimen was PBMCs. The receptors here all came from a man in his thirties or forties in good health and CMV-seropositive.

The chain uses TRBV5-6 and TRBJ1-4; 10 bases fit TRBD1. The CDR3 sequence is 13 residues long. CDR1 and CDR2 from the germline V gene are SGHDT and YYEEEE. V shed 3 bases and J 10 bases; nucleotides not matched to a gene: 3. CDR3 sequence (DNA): TGTGCCAGCAGCTGGGACAGGGGAAGAAAACTGTTTTTT. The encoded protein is CASSWDRGRKLFF.

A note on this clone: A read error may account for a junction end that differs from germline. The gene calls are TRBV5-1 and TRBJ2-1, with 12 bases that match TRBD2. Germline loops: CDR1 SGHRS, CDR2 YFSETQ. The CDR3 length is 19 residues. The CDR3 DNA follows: TGCGCCAGCAGCTTGAAGGGACTAGCGGGTTCGAGCTCCGACAATGAGCAGTTCTTC. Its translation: CASSLKGLAGSSSDNEQFF.

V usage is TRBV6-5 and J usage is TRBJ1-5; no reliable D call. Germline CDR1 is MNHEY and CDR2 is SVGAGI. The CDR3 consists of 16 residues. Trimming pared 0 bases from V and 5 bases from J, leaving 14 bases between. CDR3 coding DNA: TGTGCCAGCAGTTACTCGCCACCTAGGCGGGATCAGCCCCAGCATTTT. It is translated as CASSYSPPRRDQPQHF.

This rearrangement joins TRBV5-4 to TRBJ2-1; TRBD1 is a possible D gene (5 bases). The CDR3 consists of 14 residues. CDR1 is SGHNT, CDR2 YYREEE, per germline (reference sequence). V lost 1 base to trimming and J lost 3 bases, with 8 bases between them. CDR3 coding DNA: TGTGCCAGCAGCTTGCCCGGACACTACAATGAGCAGTTCTTC. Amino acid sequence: CASSLPGHYNEQFF. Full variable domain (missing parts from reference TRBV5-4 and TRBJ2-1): ETGVTQSPTHLIKTRGQQVTLRCSSQSGHNTVSWYQQALGQGPQFIFQYYREEENGRGNFPPRFSGLQFPNYSSELNVNALELDDSALYLCASSLPGHYNEQFFGPGTRLTVL.

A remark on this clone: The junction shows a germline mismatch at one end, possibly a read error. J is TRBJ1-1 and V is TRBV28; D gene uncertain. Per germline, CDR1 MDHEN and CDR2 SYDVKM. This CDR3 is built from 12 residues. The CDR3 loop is CASSSGSIEDFF. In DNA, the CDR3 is TGTGCCAGCTCATCAGGATCGATTGAAGATTTCTTT.

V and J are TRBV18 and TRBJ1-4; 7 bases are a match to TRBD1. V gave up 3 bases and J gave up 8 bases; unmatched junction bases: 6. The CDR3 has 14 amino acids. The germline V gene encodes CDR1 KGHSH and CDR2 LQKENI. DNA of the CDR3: TGTGCCAGCTCACCTGACAGGGCCAACGAAAAACTGTTTTTT. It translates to CASSPDRANEKLFF.

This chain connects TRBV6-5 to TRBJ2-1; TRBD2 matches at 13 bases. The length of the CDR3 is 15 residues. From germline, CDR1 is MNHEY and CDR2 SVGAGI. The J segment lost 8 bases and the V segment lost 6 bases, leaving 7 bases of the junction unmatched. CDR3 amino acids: CASSTGTSGNDEQFF. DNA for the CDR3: TGTGCCAGCAGCACCGGGACTAGCGGGAACGATGAGCAGTTCTTC.

The CDR3 protein is CSASPGETQYF. The CDR3 nucleotides are TGCAGTGCTAGTCCGGGAGAGACCCAGTACTTC. This chain connects TRBV20-1 to TRBJ2-5, with D hard to call. The V gene's germline CDR1 is DFQATT and CDR2 SNEGSKA (reference sequence). The V gene lost 3 bases and the J gene lost 4 bases, with 6 bases spanning the gap. The CDR3 is 11 residues long.

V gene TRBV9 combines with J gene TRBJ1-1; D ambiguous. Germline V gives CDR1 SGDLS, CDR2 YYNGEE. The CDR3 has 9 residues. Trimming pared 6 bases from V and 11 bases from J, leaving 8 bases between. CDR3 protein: CASTPVAFF. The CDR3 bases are TGTGCCAGCACCCCTGTGGCTTTCTTT.